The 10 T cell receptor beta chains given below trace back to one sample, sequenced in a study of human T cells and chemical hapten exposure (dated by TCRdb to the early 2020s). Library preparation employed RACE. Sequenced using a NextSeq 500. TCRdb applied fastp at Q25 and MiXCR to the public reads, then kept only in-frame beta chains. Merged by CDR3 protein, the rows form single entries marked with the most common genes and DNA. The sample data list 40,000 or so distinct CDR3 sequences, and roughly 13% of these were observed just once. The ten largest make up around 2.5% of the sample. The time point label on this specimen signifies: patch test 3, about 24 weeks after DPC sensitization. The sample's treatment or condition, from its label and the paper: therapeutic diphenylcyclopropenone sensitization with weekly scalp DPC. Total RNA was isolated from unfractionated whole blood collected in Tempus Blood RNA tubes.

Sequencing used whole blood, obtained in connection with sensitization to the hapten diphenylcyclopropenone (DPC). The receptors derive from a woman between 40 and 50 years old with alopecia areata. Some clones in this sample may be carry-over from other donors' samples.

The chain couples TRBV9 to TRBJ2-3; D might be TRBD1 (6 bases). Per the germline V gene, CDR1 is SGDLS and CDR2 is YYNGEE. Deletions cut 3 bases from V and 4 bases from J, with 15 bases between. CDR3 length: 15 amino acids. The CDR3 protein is CASSAHNRAPDTQYF. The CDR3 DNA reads TGTGCCAGCAGCGCCCATAACAGGGCCCCAGATACGCAGTATTTT.

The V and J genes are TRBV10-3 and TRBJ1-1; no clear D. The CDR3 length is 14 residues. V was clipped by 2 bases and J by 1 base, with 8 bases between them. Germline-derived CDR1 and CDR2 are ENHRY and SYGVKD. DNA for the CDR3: TGTGCCATCAGTGAGCCGCAGGAGAACACTGAAGCTTTCTTT. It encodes CAISEPQENTEAFF.

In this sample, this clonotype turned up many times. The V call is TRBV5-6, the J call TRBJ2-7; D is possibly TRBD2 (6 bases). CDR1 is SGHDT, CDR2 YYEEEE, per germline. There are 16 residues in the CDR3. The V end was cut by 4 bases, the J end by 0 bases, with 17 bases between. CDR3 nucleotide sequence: TGTGCCAGCAGCCGAAGTGGACTATTTAGCTCCTACGAGCAGTACTTC. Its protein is CASSRSGLFSSYEQYF.

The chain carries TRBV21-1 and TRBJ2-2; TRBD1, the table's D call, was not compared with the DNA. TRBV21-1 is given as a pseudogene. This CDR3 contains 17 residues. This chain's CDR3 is CASISWWRTSNTGELFF. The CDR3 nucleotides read TGTGCCAGCATCTCCTGGTGGCGGACAAGCAACACCGGGGAGCTGTTTTTT.

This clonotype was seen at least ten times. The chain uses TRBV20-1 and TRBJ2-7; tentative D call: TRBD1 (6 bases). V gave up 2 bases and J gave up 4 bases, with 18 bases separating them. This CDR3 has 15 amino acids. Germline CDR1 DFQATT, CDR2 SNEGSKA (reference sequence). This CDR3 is CSARQRTVIEYEQYF. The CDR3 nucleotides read TGCAGTGCTAGACAACGGACAGTAATCGAATACGAGCAGTACTTC.

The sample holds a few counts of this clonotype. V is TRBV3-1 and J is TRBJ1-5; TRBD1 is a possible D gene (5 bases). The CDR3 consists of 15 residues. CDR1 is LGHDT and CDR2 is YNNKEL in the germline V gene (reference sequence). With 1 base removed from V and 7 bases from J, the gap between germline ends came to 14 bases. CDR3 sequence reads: CASSQGLGERQPQHF. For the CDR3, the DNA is TGTGCCAGCAGCCAAGGATTGGGGGAGCGCCAGCCCCAGCATTTT.

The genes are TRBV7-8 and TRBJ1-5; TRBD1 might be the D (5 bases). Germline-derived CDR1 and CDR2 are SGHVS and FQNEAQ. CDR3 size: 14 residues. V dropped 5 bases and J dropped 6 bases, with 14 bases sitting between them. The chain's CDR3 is CASSQGGRVQPQHF. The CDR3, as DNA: TGTGCCAGCAGCCAGGGAGGGAGGGTTCAGCCCCAGCATTTT. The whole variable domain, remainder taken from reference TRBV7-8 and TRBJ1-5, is GAGVSQSPRYKVAKRGQDVALRCDPISGHVSLFWYQQALGQGPEFLTYFQNEAQLDKSGLPSDRFFAERPEGSVSTLKIQRTQQEDSAVYLCASSQGGRVQPQHFGDGTRLSIL.

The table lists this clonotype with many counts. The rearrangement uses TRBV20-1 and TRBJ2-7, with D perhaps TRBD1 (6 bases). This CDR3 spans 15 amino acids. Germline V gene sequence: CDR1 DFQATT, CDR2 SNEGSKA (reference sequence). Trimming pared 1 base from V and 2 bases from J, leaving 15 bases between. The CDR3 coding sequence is TGCAGTGCTAGAGCCCAGGGGCAGTTTCCCTACGAGCAGTACTTC. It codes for CSARAQGQFPYEQYF.

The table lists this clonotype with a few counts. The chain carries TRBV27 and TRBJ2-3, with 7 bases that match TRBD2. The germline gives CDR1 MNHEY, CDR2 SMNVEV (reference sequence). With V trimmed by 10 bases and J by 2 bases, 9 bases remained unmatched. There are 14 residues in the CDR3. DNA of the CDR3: TGTGCCACGCGAGCGAGCGGGAACACAGATACGCAGTATTTT. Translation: CATRASGNTDTQYF.

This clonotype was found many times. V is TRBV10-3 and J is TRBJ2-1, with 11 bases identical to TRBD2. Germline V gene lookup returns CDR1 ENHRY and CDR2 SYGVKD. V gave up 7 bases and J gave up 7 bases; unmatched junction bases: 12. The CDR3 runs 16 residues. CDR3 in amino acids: CAITPTSGSLRNEQFF. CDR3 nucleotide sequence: TGTGCCATCACCCCAACTAGCGGGAGTCTGAGGAATGAGCAGTTCTTC.